This T cell receptor beta chain is from a study of blood T cell repertoires in COVID-19. Turning to the study itself: Italy, Spain and the United States were the sources of the convalescent and acute COVID-19 samples.

Sequenced by immunoSEQ multiplex PCR; TCRdb stores in-frame clones only, minus some. This sample has roughly 330,000 clones, with around 87% found just once. Sequencing used PBMCs or T cells enriched from blood (not recorded which). The clonotype comes from a woman younger than 45 who had recovered from COVID-19.

Here the CDR3 DNA reads TGTGCCAGCAGTTTGGGGCAGCCCTCTGGGGCCAACGTCCTGACTTTC. Translation: CASSLGQPSGANVLTF. The chain links TRBV28 to TRBJ2-6, with D perhaps matching TRBD1 (5 bases). This CDR3 region has 16 residues. Between the trimmed V and J ends, which lost 3 bases and 0 bases, there was a span of 9 bases. CDR1 is MDHEN and CDR2 is SYDVKM in the germline V gene.